The sequence of this T cell receptor (beta chain) was determined in a study of metastatic and nonmetastatic thyroid tumors. The CDR3 covers 15 residues. V trimming: 9 bases; J trimming: 2 bases; junction bases outside the gene matches: 8. Germline V gene sequence: CDR1 KGHSH, CDR2 LQKENI. Original methodology: CDR3 differences across clinicopathological groups were used to build a distant-metastasis classifier for papillary thyroid cancer. MiXCR was used by TCRdb to re-call the PCR reads. Clone size and V and J calls follow TCRdb, not the original study. Of 25,000 to 30,000 clones listed, about 16% are singletons. Every patient underwent thyroid surgery untreated. This clone was seen repeatedly, ten times or more.

This clonotype was sampled from a female donor with papillary thyroid cancer or a benign thyroid nodule (not recorded which). Some clones in this sample may be carry-over from other donors' samples. Sequencing used blood. V is TRBV18 and J is TRBJ2-3, with 10 positions matching TRBD1. The chain's CDR3 is CASSQDRGITDTQYF. CDR3 sequence (DNA): TGTGCCAGTTCGCAGGACAGGGGGATCACAGATACGCAGTATTTT.